This T cell receptor beta chain was sequenced for a study of T cell repertoires in cytomegalovirus infection. Study-wide points: Adding up the frequency of public TCR beta families identified people who carried CMV plus the relevant HLA. HLA-C-restricted CMV-specific TCR beta clonotypes prevailed in the ex vivo response.

This clonotype was counted a few times. Antigen unknown. The CDR3 is 15 amino acids. V lost 5 bases and J 3 bases, leaving 16 bases between the germline ends. Germline CDR1 reads SEHNR; CDR2 reads FQNEAQ (reference sequence). TCRdb ran MiXCR on the reads and lists one entry per CDR3 protein. The sample includes 110,000 or so distinct CDR3 sequences, under 35% of them seen just once. The rearrangement links TRBV7-9 to TRBJ1-2; D is undetermined. The sequence derives from a human donor in good health (CMV status not recorded). Some clones in this sample may be carry-over from other donors' samples. Sample: CD8+ T cells from cultured PBMCs, taken from culture after CMV antigen stimulation. The CDR3 bases are TGTGCCAGCAGCCCGCGGCGAAACCCCTACTATGGCTACACCTTC. It translates to CASSPRRNPYYGYTF.